This T cell receptor beta chain was found in a study of T-cell memory formation after mild COVID-19. For the study at large: TCR clusters were largely donor specific.

Concerning this clonotype itself: Antigen unknown.

Constant-segment primers were used for 5'RACE, and the resulting TCR alpha and TCR beta cDNA libraries carried sample barcodes and UMIs. TCRdb reprocessed the 5' RACE reads via MiXCR and lists one record per CDR3 protein. The data show fewer than 450,000 distinct CDR3 sequences, over 20% seen once. The CDR3 is made up of 15 amino acids. Germline V gene lookup returns CDR1 KGHSH and CDR2 LQKENI. V was pared by 6 bases and J by 3 bases, with 11 bases of the junction left unmatched. Whole-study findings and limits: Clones shrinking from day 15 to 85 showed even CD4/CD8 mixes; later expanders tilted CD4+.

Sequenced input: PBMCs or a T cell subset sorted from them (not recorded which). The TCR sequence derives from an adult woman who had mild COVID-19 (a few samples of this study predate the infection). Cell type and time point are not known. This rearrangement joins TRBV18 to TRBJ2-7; TRBD1 aligns across 7 bases. CDR3 sequence (DNA): TGTGCCAGCTCCCAAGCCGGACAGGTTGTCTACGAGCAGTACTTC. Encoded protein: CASSQAGQVVYEQYF.